A selection of T cell receptor beta chains follows, all from one sample in a study of blood T cell repertoires in COVID-19. Libraries were prepared by immunoSEQ multiplex PCR; TCRdb keeps only in-frame clonotypes and omits some of them. Altogether under 250,000 clones are present, just over 85% being singletons, with the ten largest covering about 1.3%. The sample comprised peripheral blood. These receptors were collected from a man older than 75 with acute or convalescent COVID-19. Each CDR3 is given with its conserved first and last residue. The D gene is left open where the match is weak. Part of the rows lack a size; the others show once, few, many or a class for expanded clones.

d_call j_call clone_size v_call cdr3_aa cdr3_nt
- TRBJ1-1 - TRBV4-3 CASSQDQGARTEAFF TGCGCCAGCAGCCAAGATCAAGGGGCGAGGACTGAAGCTTTCTTT
- TRBJ2-1 few TRBV2 CASRQGGYNDEQFF TGTGCCAGCAGGCAGGGGGGCTACAACGATGAGCAGTTCTTC
- TRBJ1-2 - TRBV19 CASRRETNYGYTF TGTGCCAGTAGGAGGGAAACTAACTATGGCTACACCTTC
TRBD1 TRBJ1-5 - TRBV27 CASSQTGGSLQPQHF TGTGCCAGCAGCCAGACAGGGGGTTCGTTGCAGCCCCAGCATTTT
TRBD1 TRBJ1-5 once TRBV18 CASSPPGGNNQPQHF TGTGCCAGCTCACCGCCAGGGGGGAACAATCAGCCCCAGCATTTT
TRBD2 TRBJ2-1 once TRBV7-2 CASSPGTRSYNEQFF TGTGCCAGCAGCCCCGGGACTAGGTCCTACAATGAGCAGTTCTTC
TRBD2 TRBJ2-3 - TRBV4-2 CASSHGTSGGTDTQYF TGTGCCAGCAGCCACGGGACTAGCGGAGGCACAGATACGCAGTATTTT
TRBD2 TRBJ2-5 - TRBV20-1 CSASPIAGGRVTQYF TGCAGTGCTAGTCCGATAGCGGGAGGGAGGGTGACCCAGTACTTC
- TRBJ2-2 - TRBV18 CASSRIPQGRTGELFF TGTGCCAGCTCACGGATTCCACAGGGCCGCACCGGGGAGCTGTTTTTT
- TRBJ2-7 - TRBV7-2 CASSPGTVSYEQYF TGTGCCAGCAGTCCCGGGACTGTCTCCTACGAGCAGTACTTC
- TRBJ2-5 - TRBV6-2/TRBV6-3 CASSYQLALQETQYF TGTGCCAGCAGTTACCAACTAGCTTTGCAAGAGACCCAGTACTTC
- TRBJ1-6 - TRBV11-2 CASSLDRGRVSPLHF TGTGCCAGCAGCTTAGATCGGGGAAGGGTTTCACCCCTCCACTTT